This is a list of T cell receptor beta chains from one sample in a study of persistence of HIV-infected CD4 T cells. Assay used: immunoSEQ multiplex PCR; TCRdb lists only in-frame clones, some missing. The data show tens of thousands of clones, with approximately 75% seen just once and 1.5% to 2% held by the top ten. No antigen has been assigned to these receptors. Specimen: CD4+ T cells sorted from PBMCs after 18-hour stimulation, collected from a patient who received antiretroviral therapy. All receptors come from an adult man with HIV who was CMV-seropositive. The CDR3 runs from the conserved cysteine through the conserved F or W. A D gene is named only where the DNA matches it firmly. The size of a clone is reported for some rows only, either as once, few or many, or as a class for expanded clones.

abundance	len	d_gene	v_gene	j_gene	CDR3nt	CDR3aa
NA	16	NA	TRBV4-2	TRBJ1-1	TGTGCCAGCAGCCAAGTTAGGGAGGGCCTGAACACTGAAGCTTTCTTT	CASSQVREGLNTEAFF
NA	13	NA	TRBV19	TRBJ2-7	TGTGCCAGTAGTATGAACCGAGGCTACGAGCAGTACTTC	CASSMNRGYEQYF
NA	16	NA	TRBV7-6	TRBJ2-3	TGTGCCAGCAGCCGTAATAACGGACAGTCCACAGATACGCAGTATTTT	CASSRNNGQSTDTQYF
few	13	NA	TRBV5-1	TRBJ2-3	TGCGCCAGCAGCCCTTTGACCCTAGATACGCAGTATTTT	CASSPLTLDTQYF
few	16	NA	TRBV4-2	TRBJ2-6	TGTGCCAGCAGCCAAGAGGGGGTAGGAGGGGCCAACGTCCTGACTTTC	CASSQEGVGGANVLTF
NA	14	NA	TRBV3-1/TRBV3-2	TRBJ1-1	TGTGCCAGCAGCCAAGATTCAGGGAGAACTGAAGCTTTCTTT	CASSQDSGRTEAFF
NA	13	NA	TRBV6-5	TRBJ1-1	TGTGCCAGCAGTTACTCGTGGGGCACTGAAGCTTTCTTT	CASSYSWGTEAFF
NA	14	NA	TRBV6-4	TRBJ2-3	TGTGCCAGCAGTTCCGGGTCTTCCACAGATACGCAGTATTTT	CASSSGSSTDTQYF
few	12	NA	TRBV12-3/TRBV12-4	TRBJ1-6	TGTGCCAGCAGCCAAAATAATTCACCCCTCCACTTT	CASSQNNSPLHF
NA	14	TRBD1	TRBV5-1	TRBJ2-4	TGCGCCAGCAGCAAGGGACAGGGGGAAGACATTCAGTACTTC	CASSKGQGEDIQYF
NA	14	TRBD2	TRBV28	TRBJ2-7	TGTGCCAGCAGTTTATTAGCGGGGGGTCCCAGGCAGTACTTC	CASSLLAGGPRQYF
few	12	NA	TRBV3-1/TRBV3-2	TRBJ1-1	TGTGCCAGCAGCCAGTGGAACACTGAAGCTTTCTTT	CASSQWNTEAFF
NA	15	NA	TRBV6-5	TRBJ1-5	TGTGCCAGCAGTCCCCCAAAGATGGGGCTCCAGCCCCAGCATTTT	CASSPPKMGLQPQHF
NA	14	NA	TRBV15	TRBJ2-2	TGTGCCACCAGCAGGGTCCGGGGGTCCGGGGAGCTGTTTTTT	CATSRVRGSGELFF
NA	11	NA	TRBV12-3/TRBV12-4	TRBJ2-3	TGTGCCAGCAGCCTTGGGCGTAAGCAGTATTTT	CASSLGRKQYF
NA	15	NA	TRBV6-5	TRBJ2-3	TGTGCCAGCAGTTATCCCACGGGTAGCACAGATACGCAGTATTTT	CASSYPTGSTDTQYF
NA	15	TRBD2	TRBV2	TRBJ2-3	TGTGCCTCCAAGGGAAGCGGGGGGCTGGCAGATACGCAGTATTTT	CASKGSGGLADTQYF
NA	13	TRBD1	TRBV3-1/TRBV3-2	TRBJ2-1	TGTGCCAGCAGCCAGAAAACCGGGACAGGTCAGTTCTTC	CASSQKTGTGQFF
few	13	NA	TRBV7-6	TRBJ2-1	TGTGCCAGCAGCTACCAGTCCTACAATGAGCAGTTCTTC	CASSYQSYNEQFF
NA	15	NA	TRBV28	TRBJ2-7	TGTGCCAGCAGTTTATGGGGCAGTGCGACCCACGAGCAGTACTTC	CASSLWGSATHEQYF
NA	14	NA	TRBV2	TRBJ2-6	TGTGCCAGCAGGCGGACCTCTGGGGCCAACGTCCTGACTTTC	CASRRTSGANVLTF
few	16	NA	TRBV3-1/TRBV3-2	TRBJ1-3	TGTGCCAGCAGCCGTTTGGAGGGGGGGGCTGGAAACACCATATATTTT	CASSRLEGGAGNTIYF
NA	16	TRBD2	TRBV5-1	TRBJ2-3	TGCGCCAGCAGCTTTAGCGGGGGGCAACCCACAGATACGCAGTATTTT	CASSFSGGQPTDTQYF
NA	15	NA	TRBV11-1	TRBJ2-1	TGTGCCAGCAGCTCGAGGACAGCGATCTACAATGAGCAGTTCTTC	CASSSRTAIYNEQFF
NA	12	NA	TRBV12-3/TRBV12-4	TRBJ1-1	TGTGCCAGCAGTTCCTCCCACACTGAAGCTTTCTTT	CASSSSHTEAFF
NA	18	NA	TRBV28	TRBJ1-3	TGTGCCAGCAGTTTATGGGGGCAGGGAAGCAACTCTGGAAACACCATATATTTT	CASSLWGQGSNSGNTIYF
NA	13	NA	TRBV27	TRBJ1-4	TGTGCCAGCGGCTACAGGGTGCGGGAAAAACTGTTTTTT	CASGYRVREKLFF
NA	14	TRBD1	TRBV6-5	TRBJ1-2	TGTGCCAGCGGTTCGGGACAGGTAAACTATGGCTACACCTTC	CASGSGQVNYGYTF
NA	15	NA	TRBV6-5	TRBJ1-1	TGTGCCAGCAGTTACTCGACAGGTCCGAACACTGAAGCTTTCTTT	CASSYSTGPNTEAFF
few	14	TRBD1	TRBV6-6	TRBJ1-2	TGTGCCAGCAGTCGCCTCGGACAGGGGAGCGGCTACACCTTC	CASSRLGQGSGYTF
NA	13	NA	TRBV28	TRBJ1-6	TGTGCCAGCAGCCCCTCAAATAATTCACCCCTCCACTTT	CASSPSNNSPLHF
NA	11	NA	TRBV28	TRBJ1-4	TGTGCCAGCAGTCAAAGGGTGGAACTGTTTTTT	CASSQRVELFF
NA	15	NA	TRBV6-5	TRBJ1-3	TGTGCCAGCAGTTACAATTCTTACTCTGGAAACACCATATATTTT	CASSYNSYSGNTIYF
NA	15	NA	TRBV10-1	TRBJ2-3	TGCGCCAGCAGTGAGTCCGGGAAGGGGTACGATACGCAGTATTTT	CASSESGKGYDTQYF
NA	14	NA	TRBV28	TRBJ1-2	TGTGCCAGCAGTGGACAGCGACCTAACTATGGCTACACCTTC	CASSGQRPNYGYTF
NA	13	TRBD1	TRBV12-3/TRBV12-4	TRBJ2-4	TGTGCCAGCGGAAAGACAGGGCAAAACATTCAGTACTTC	CASGKTGQNIQYF
NA	14	TRBD1	TRBV2	TRBJ1-6	TGTGCCAGCAGTCCGGACAGGGGTAATTCACCCCTCCACTTT	CASSPDRGNSPLHF
NA	15	NA	TRBV5-6	TRBJ2-3	TGTGCCAGCAGTCTCTACAATCGGGGGACAGATACGCAGTATTTT	CASSLYNRGTDTQYF
NA	15	NA	TRBV5-4	TRBJ1-1	TGTGCCAGCAGCCGTTCTGGGGGGGGAGGCACTGAAGCTTTCTTT	CASSRSGGGGTEAFF
NA	15	NA	TRBV18	TRBJ1-2	TGTGCCAGCTCACCATCCGCAGGGGTTAACTATGGCTACACCTTC	CASSPSAGVNYGYTF
NA	12	NA	TRBV18	TRBJ2-4	TGTGCCAGCTCATCCGAAGGAAACATTCAGTACTTC	CASSSEGNIQYF
NA	12	NA	TRBV28	TRBJ2-7	TGTGCCAGCAGCAGGCTCTTCTACGAGCAGTACTTC	CASSRLFYEQYF
NA	15	NA	TRBV14	TRBJ2-7	TGTGCCAGCAGCCAATTTTTGGGCTCCGGCCACGAGCAGTACTTC	CASSQFLGSGHEQYF
NA	13	NA	TRBV29-1	TRBJ1-1	TGCAGCGCTGGGAACAGGGTGATGGGTGAAGCTTTCTTT	CSAGNRVMGEAFF
NA	16	TRBD2	TRBV5-1	TRBJ2-1	TGCGCCAGCAGCTTGGCAGGGCGGGGGGGCTACAATGAGCAGTTCTTC	CASSLAGRGGYNEQFF
NA	14	TRBD1	TRBV27	TRBJ2-7	TGTGCCAGCAGTTTACTGAGGGGGCAGGCCGAGCAGTACTTC	CASSLLRGQAEQYF
NA	12	NA	TRBV27	TRBJ1-6	TGTGCCAGCAGTTTATTCAACTCACCCCTCCACTTT	CASSLFNSPLHF
NA	12	NA	TRBV7-9	TRBJ2-3	TGTGCCAGCAGCTTAGTGGGGGAGACGCAGTATTTT	CASSLVGETQYF
NA	14	NA	TRBV9	TRBJ2-3	TGTGCCAGCAGCGCCTTATCCAGAGGAGATACGCAGTATTTT	CASSALSRGDTQYF
few	15	TRBD1	TRBV6-5	TRBJ2-3	TGTGCCAGCAGCGCCCGGACAGGGGAGGCAGATACGCAGTATTTT	CASSARTGEADTQYF
NA	16	TRBD1	TRBV5-1	TRBJ2-5	TGCGCCAGCAGCTTACAGGGACAGGGGGCATCAGAGACCCAGTACTTC	CASSLQGQGASETQYF
NA	14	NA	TRBV6-1	TRBJ1-2	TGTGCCAGCAGTGAAACCAGAACGTTGGGTGGCTACACCTTC	CASSETRTLGGYTF
medium-sized	14	NA	TRBV7-9	TRBJ1-1	TGTGCCAGCAGAAGAGGACAGACGAACACTGAAGCTTTCTTT	CASRRGQTNTEAFF
NA	16	TRBD1	TRBV7-9	TRBJ1-2	TGTGCCAGCAGCTTACCCTTTGAGAGACAGGGGTACGGCTACACCTTC	CASSLPFERQGYGYTF
NA	18	NA	TRBV5-5	TRBJ1-4	TGTGCCAGCAGCTTCACCTTCCTGACTGGGAAGGCTAATGAAAAACTGTTTTTT	CASSFTFLTGKANEKLFF
NA	15	NA	TRBV2	TRBJ2-3	TGTGCCAGCAGCTGGACTGAACCTAGCACAGATACGCAGTATTTT	CASSWTEPSTDTQYF
NA	14	NA	TRBV19	TRBJ2-1	TGTGCCAGTAGCCCGGGACTCGCTTACAATGAGCAGTTCTTC	CASSPGLAYNEQFF
NA	16	NA	TRBV28	TRBJ1-3	TGTGCCAGCAGTACGCCAGACAGGAGCTCTGGAAACACCATATATTTT	CASSTPDRSSGNTIYF
NA	15	TRBD1	TRBV2	TRBJ1-6	TGTGCCAGCAGTTGGGGGACAGCTAATAATTCACCCCTCCACTTT	CASSWGTANNSPLHF
NA	16	NA	TRBV24-1	TRBJ2-1	TGTGCCACCAGTGAGGGGGACATGGGATTGGCTAATGAGCAGTTCTTC	CATSEGDMGLANEQFF